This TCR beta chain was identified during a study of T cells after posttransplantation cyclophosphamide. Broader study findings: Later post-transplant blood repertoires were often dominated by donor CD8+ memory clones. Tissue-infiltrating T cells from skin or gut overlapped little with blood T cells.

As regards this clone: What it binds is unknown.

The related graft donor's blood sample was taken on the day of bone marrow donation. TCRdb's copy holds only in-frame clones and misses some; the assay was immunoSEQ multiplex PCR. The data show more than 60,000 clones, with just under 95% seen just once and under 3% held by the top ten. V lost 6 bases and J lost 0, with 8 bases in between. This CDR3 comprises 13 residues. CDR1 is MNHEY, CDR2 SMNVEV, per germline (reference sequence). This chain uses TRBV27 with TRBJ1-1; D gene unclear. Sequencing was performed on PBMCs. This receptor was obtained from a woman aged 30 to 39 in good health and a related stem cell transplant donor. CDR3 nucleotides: TGTGCCAGCAGCCTCAGAATGAACACTGAAGCTTTCTTT. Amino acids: CASSLRMNTEAFF.